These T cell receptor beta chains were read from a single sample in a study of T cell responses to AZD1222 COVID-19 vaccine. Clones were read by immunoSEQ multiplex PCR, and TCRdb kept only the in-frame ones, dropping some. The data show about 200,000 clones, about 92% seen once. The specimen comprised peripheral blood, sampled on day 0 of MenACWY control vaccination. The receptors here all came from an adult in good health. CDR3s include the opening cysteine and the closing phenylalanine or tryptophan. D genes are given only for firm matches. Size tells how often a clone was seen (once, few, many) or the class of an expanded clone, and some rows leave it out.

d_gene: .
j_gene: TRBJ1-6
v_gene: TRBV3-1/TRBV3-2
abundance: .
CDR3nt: TGTGCCAGCAGCCAGGACCCTGGGAGTTCACCCCTCCACTTT
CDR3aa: CASSQDPGSSPLHF

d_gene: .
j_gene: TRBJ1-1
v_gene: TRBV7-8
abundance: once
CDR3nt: TGTGCCAGCAGCTTCGCAGGGTTGAACACTGAAGCTTTCTTT
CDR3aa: CASSFAGLNTEAFF

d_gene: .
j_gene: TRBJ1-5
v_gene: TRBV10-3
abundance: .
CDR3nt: TGTGCCATCAGTGGTACTAGCAATCAGCCCCAGCATTTT
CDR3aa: CAISGTSNQPQHF

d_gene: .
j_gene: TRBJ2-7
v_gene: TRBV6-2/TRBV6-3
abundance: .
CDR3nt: TGTGCCAGCAGTTACTCGAACCCTACAGGGTCCTACGAGCAGTACTTC
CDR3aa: CASSYSNPTGSYEQYF

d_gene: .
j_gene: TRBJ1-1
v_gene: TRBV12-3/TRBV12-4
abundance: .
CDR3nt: TGTGCCAGCAGGGTGGGGCCGAACACTGAAGCTTTCTTT
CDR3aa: CASRVGPNTEAFF

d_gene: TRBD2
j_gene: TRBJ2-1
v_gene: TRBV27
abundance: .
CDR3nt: TGTGCCAGCAGTATCCTAGCGGGGGCGGGGAATGAGCAGTTCTTC
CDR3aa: CASSILAGAGNEQFF

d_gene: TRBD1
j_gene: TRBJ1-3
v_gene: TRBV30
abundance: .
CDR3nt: TGTGCCTGGAGTGGGGACAGGGTGGGAAACACCATATATTTT
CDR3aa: CAWSGDRVGNTIYF

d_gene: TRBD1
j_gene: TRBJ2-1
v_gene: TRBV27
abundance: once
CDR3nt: TGTGCCAGCAGTTTCCGGAGACAGGGGGGCAATGAGCAGTTCTTC
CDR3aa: CASSFRRQGGNEQFF

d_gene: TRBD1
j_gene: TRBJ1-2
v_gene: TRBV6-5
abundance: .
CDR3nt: TGTGCCAGCAGGACGACAGGGATTCCTGGCTACACCTTC
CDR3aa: CASRTTGIPGYTF

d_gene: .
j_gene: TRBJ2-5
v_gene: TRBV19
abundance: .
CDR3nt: TGTGCCAGTAGCTTCGGGACCACAAGGGTGGAGACCCAGTACTTC
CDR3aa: CASSFGTTRVETQYF

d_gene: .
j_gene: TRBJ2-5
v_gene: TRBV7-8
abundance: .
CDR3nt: TGTGCCAGCAGCTTATTCCAGGCAGGGGAGACCCAGTACTTC
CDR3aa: CASSLFQAGETQYF

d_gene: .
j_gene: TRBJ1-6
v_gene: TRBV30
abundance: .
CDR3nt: TGTGCCTGGAGTGTAGGAACACACTATAATTCACCCCTCCACTTT
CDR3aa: CAWSVGTHYNSPLHF

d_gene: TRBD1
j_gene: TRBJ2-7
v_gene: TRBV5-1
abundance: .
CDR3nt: TGCGCCAGCAGCTTGGCCGGGACAGGGACATACGAGCAGTACTTC
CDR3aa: CASSLAGTGTYEQYF

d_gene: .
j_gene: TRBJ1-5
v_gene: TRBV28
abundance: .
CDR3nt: TGTGCCAGCCTAAAACTTGGCAATCAGCCCCAGCATTTT
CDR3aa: CASLKLGNQPQHF

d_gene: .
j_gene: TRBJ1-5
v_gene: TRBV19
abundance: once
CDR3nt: TGTGCCAGTAGTTCACAGGGAAGCTATAGCAATCAGCCCCAGCATTTT
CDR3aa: CASSSQGSYSNQPQHF

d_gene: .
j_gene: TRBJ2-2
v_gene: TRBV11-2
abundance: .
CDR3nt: TGTGCCAGCAGCTTAGAGGCAGGGCCCGGGGAGCTGTTTTTT
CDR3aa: CASSLEAGPGELFF

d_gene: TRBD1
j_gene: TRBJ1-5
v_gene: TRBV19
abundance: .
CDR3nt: TGTGCCAGTAGCCCCTGGGGGACAGGGGTTAGACAGCCCCAGCATTTT
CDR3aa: CASSPWGTGVRQPQHF

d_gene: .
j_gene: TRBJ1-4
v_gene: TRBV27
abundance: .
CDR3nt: TGTGCCAGCAGTTCGAGCGGGGCTAATGAAAAACTGTTTTTT
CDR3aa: CASSSSGANEKLFF

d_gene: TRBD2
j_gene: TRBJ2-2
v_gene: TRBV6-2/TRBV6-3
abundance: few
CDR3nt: TGTGCCAGCAGTCTAGCGGGGGACACCGGGGAGCTGTTTTTT
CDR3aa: CASSLAGDTGELFF

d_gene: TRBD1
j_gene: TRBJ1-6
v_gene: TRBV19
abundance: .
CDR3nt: TGTGCCAGTAGTGGGGGGACAGGGGGCGCTTGGAATTCACCCCTCCACTTT
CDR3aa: CASSGGTGGAWNSPLHF

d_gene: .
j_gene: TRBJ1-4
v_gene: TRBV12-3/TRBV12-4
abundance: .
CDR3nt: TGTGCCAGCACCTTAACCGGGGGAGAAAAACTGTTTTTT
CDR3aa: CASTLTGGEKLFF

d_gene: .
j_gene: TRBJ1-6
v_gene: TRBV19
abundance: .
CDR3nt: TGTGCCAGTAGGGTGGATTGGGGGAATTCACCCCTCCACTTT
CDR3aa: CASRVDWGNSPLHF

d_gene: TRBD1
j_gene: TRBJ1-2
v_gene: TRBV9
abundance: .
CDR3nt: TGTGCCAGCAGCCTAGGGACAGGGTTCGGAGGCTACACCTTC
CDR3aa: CASSLGTGFGGYTF

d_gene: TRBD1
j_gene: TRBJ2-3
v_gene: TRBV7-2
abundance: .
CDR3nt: TGTGCCAGCAGCTTATCCTCTCGCCAGGGGGCCAGCACAGATACGCAGTATTTT
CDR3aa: CASSLSSRQGASTDTQYF

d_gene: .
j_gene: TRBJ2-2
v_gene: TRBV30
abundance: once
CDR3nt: TGTGCCTGGAGTGTACGTCGGCAGGGGGGGCCCGGGGAGCTGTTTTTT
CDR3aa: CAWSVRRQGGPGELFF

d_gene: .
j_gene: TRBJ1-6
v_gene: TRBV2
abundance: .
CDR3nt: TGTGCCAGCAGCGTAAGAGATAATTCACCCCTCCACTTT
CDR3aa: CASSVRDNSPLHF

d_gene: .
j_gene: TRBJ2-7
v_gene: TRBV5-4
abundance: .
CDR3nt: TGTGCCAGCAGCTTGGAGACGGCGAGCTCCTACGAGCAGTACTTC
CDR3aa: CASSLETASSYEQYF

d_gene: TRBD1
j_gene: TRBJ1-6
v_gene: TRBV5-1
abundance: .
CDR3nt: TGCGCCAGCAGCCCCTGGACAGGGCAAGACTCACCCCTCCACTTT
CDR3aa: CASSPWTGQDSPLHF

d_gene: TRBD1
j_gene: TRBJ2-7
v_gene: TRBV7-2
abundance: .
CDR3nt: TGTGCCAGCAGCCCTCGAACCGGGACAGGGCTCCACGAGCAGTACTTC
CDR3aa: CASSPRTGTGLHEQYF

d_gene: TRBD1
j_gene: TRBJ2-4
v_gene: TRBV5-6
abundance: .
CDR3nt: TGTGCCAGCAGCTGGAACCGGGACAGGGTTGACATTCAGTACTTC
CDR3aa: CASSWNRDRVDIQYF

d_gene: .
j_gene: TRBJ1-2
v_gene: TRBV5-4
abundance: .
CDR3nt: TGTGCCAGCAGCCTTAGAGGGGGGGAAGGCTACACCTTC
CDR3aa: CASSLRGGEGYTF

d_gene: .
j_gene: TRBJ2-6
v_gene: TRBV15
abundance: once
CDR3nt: TGTGCCACCAGCAGAGCAGGGTCTGGGGCCAACGTCCTGACTTTC
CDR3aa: CATSRAGSGANVLTF

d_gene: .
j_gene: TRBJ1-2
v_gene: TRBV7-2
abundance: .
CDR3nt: TGTGCCAGCAGCTCGTACAGGCACTATGGCTACACCTTC
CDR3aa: CASSSYRHYGYTF

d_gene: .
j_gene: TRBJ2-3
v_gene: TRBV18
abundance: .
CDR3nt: TGTGCCAGCTCACTAATGAGCACAGATACGCAGTATTTT
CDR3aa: CASSLMSTDTQYF

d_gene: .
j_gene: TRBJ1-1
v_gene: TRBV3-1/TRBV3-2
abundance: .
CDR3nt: TGTGCCAGCAGGTGGGCTGGGTCGACTGAAGCTTTCTTT
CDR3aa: CASRWAGSTEAFF

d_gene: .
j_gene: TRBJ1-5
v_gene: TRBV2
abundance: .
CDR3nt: TGTGCCAGCAGAGCGAGCAGGGGCCGCAATCAGCCCCAGCATTTT
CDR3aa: CASRASRGRNQPQHF

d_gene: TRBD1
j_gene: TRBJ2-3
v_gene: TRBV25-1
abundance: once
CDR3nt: TGTGCCAGCAGTTTTGCAGGGGGTGATACGCAGTATTTT
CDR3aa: CASSFAGGDTQYF

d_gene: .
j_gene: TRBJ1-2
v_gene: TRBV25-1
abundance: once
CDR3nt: TGTGCCAGCAGTTACATAGGATACACCTTC
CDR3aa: CASSYIGYTF

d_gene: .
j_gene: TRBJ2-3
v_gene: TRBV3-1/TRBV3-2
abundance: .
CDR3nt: TGTGCCAGCAGCCCTAGCGAGGTGGATACGCAGTATTTT
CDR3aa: CASSPSEVDTQYF

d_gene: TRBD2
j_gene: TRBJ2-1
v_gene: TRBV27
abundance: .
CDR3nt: TGTGCCAGCAGTTTTTCAGCGGGGGGGCGACCGTTCTTC
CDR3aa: CASSFSAGGRPFF

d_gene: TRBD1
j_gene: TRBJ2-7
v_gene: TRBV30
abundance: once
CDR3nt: TGTGCCTGGACTGCAGGGGGTTCCTACGAGCAGTACTTC
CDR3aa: CAWTAGGSYEQYF

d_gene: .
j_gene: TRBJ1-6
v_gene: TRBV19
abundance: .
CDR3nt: TGTGCCAGTAGTATACAGAGGGTTAATTCACCCCTCCACTTT
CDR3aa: CASSIQRVNSPLHF

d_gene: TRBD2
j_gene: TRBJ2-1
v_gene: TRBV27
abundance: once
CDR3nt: TGTGCCAGCAGGCTACTTAGCGGGATCTACAATGAGCAGTTCTTC
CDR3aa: CASRLLSGIYNEQFF

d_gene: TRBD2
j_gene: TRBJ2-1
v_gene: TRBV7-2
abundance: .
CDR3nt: TGTGCCAGCAGCTTAGCAGAGCGGGGGGGCAATGAGCAGTTCTTC
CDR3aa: CASSLAERGGNEQFF

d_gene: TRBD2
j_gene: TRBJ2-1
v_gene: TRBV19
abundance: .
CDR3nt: TGTGCCAGTAGTATAAGTAGCGGGGGGGCCTCGTCCTACAATGAGCAGTTCTTC
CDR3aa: CASSISSGGASSYNEQFF

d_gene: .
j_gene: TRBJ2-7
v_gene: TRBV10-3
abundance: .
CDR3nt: TGTGCCATCAGTAACCGGGGATCCTCCTACGAGCAGTACTTC
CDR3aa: CAISNRGSSYEQYF

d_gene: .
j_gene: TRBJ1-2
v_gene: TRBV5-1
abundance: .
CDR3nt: TGCGCCAGCGCAATACAGGAAGCCGGATTGGATGGCTACACCTTC
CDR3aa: CASAIQEAGLDGYTF

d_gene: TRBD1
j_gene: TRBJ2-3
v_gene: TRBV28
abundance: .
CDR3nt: TGTGCCAGCTCCGGGACAGGCACAGATACGCAGTATTTT
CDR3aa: CASSGTGTDTQYF

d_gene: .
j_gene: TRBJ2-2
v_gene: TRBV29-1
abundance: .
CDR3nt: TGCAGCGCTACAGCCCCCGGCACCGGGGAGCTGTTTTTT
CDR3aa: CSATAPGTGELFF

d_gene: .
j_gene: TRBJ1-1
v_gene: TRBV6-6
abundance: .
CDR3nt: TGTGCCAGCAGCGGGAAGGGAGGAATGTTCACTGAAGCTTTCTTT
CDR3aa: CASSGKGGMFTEAFF

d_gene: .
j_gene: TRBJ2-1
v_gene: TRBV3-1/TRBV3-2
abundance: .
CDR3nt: TGTGCCAGCAGCTCCGACAGATACAATGAGCAGTTCTTC
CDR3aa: CASSSDRYNEQFF

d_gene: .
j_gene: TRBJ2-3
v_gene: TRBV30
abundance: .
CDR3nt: TGTGCCTGGAGTGTAAGGAATACGCAGTATTTT
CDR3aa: CAWSVRNTQYF

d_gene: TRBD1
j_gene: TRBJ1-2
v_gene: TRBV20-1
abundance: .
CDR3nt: TGCAGTGCTAGTGCCCTAGAGGGGGCTGGCTATGGCTACACCTTC
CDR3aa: CSASALEGAGYGYTF

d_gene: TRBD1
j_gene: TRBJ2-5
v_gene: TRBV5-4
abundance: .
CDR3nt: TGTGCCAGCAGGGAGGGAACGGGACAGGGTGTAGAGACCCAGTACTTC
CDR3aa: CASREGTGQGVETQYF

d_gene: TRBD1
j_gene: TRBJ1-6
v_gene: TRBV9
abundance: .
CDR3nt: TGTGCCAGCAGCGTAGGAGGACCGGGACAGCCTTTGGCCCTCCACTTT
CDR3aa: CASSVGGPGQPLALHF

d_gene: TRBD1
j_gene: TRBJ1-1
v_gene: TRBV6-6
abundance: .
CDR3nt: TGTGCCAGCAGACTTGGGACAGAAGGGAGGAACACTGAAGCTTTCTTT
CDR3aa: CASRLGTEGRNTEAFF

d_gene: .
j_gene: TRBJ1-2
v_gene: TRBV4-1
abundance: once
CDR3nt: TGCGCCAGCAGCCAAGATATCGGGGAGGCCTATGGCTACACCTTC
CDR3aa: CASSQDIGEAYGYTF

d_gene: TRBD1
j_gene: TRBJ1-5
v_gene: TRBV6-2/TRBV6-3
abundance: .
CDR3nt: TGTGCCAGCAGCCCGACAGGGCGAACCAATCAGCCCCAGCATTTT
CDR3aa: CASSPTGRTNQPQHF